The entry below describes one T cell receptor beta chain. Its specificity is unknown. The source of the sample is a study of shared clonotypes between healthy human individuals. Investigators spread the genomic DNA of each subset evenly over several immunoSEQ plates. In replicate PCRs of unsorted PBMC, around 310 ng DNA, roughly 31,000 T cell genomes, was used. Ten immunoSEQ deep assay plates were used to sequence unsorted PBMC DNA. The method was immunoSEQ multiplex PCR; TCRdb's version includes in-frame clones alone and lacks a portion of them. The table includes around 500,000 clones, less than 80% detected once. Findings and caveats of the study: Sampling included only blood; tissue repertoires likely differ.

The sequenced sample was PBMCs. The receptor comes from a woman aged 40 to 50 in good health. Some clones in this sample may be carry-over from other donors' samples.

CDR3 in DNA: TGTGCCAGCAGCTTGTACCCCGATGGAGGGACCTATGGCTACACCTTC. Residues: CASSLYPDGGTYGYTF. The chain joins TRBV5-6 to TRBJ1-2; a weak D match, TRBD1 (5 bases). Germline CDR1 and CDR2: SGHDT and YYEEEE. The CDR3 is made up of 16 amino acids. Trimming removed 1 base at V and 4 bases at J, with 17 bases between.